Below are 19 T cell receptor beta chains sequenced from a single sample in a study of cytomegalovirus exposure and HLA in healthy donors. Both 60 Vbeta primers and 13 Jbeta primers went into the PCR. Only in-frame clones appear in the TCRdb table, and some are missing; sequencing was by immunoSEQ multiplex PCR. The repertoire holds more than 85,000 clones, with 13% to 15% as singletons. Sequences were obtained from PBMCs. These receptors were obtained from a female donor in good health and CMV-seronegative.

The gene calls are TRBV6-1 and TRBJ2-7; 7 nucleotides line up with TRBD1. This CDR3 has 14 residues. The J segment lost 1 base and the V segment lost 11 bases, leaving 11 bases of the junction unmatched. Germline V CDR1 and CDR2: MNHNS, SASEGT. CDR3 protein: CARENETGSYEQYF. CDR3 nucleotides: TGTGCCCGCGAAAACGAGACAGGGTCCTACGAGCAGTACTTC.

The V and J genes are TRBV4-3 and TRBJ2-6; D not certain. Germline CDR1 LGHNA, CDR2 YSLEER. Trimming took 3 bases from V and 1 from J, leaving 4 bases between them. There are 14 residues in the CDR3. In nucleotides, the CDR3 is TGCGCCAGCAGCCAGGAGTCTGGGGCCAACGTCCTGACTTTC. Translated: CASSQESGANVLTF.

Comment on this clone: At one end the junction does not follow the germline gene, possibly because of a read error. The V gene is TRBV15, the J gene TRBJ2-7, with TRBD2 identical over 7 bases. This CDR3 spans 14 amino acids. CDR1 and CDR2 (germline): LNHNV, YYDKDF (reference sequence). CDR3 coding DNA: TGTGCCACCCGTAGCGGGCTTAGCTCCTACGAGCAATACTTC. This sequence encodes CATRSGLSSYEQYF.

The chain uses TRBV18 and TRBJ1-3, with 9 bases lining up with TRBD1. CDR3 length: 16 residues. V trimming: 0 bases; J trimming: 4 bases; junction bases outside the gene matches: 4. The V gene's germline CDR1 is KGHSH and CDR2 LQKENI. CDR3 in amino acids: CASSPPDRGSGNTIYF. The CDR3, as DNA: TGTGCCAGCTCACCACCAGACAGGGGGAGCGGAAACACCATATATTTT.

The chain has TRBV27 and TRBJ2-7; D is possibly TRBD2 (5 bases). The CDR3 runs to 16 residues. Trimming shortened V by 5 bases and J by 2 bases, and 19 bases separated the two germline ends. Germline V gene sequence: CDR1 MNHEY, CDR2 SMNVEV (reference sequence). The CDR3 region is CASSPQVGRGAYEQYF. CDR3 DNA sequence: TGTGCCAGCAGTCCCCAGGTTGGACGGGGAGCCTACGAGCAGTACTTC.

The rearrangement joins TRBV19 to TRBJ2-1; a weak D match, TRBD1 (5 bases). The CDR3 loop spans 11 amino acids. Deletions cut 4 bases from V and 9 bases from J, with 7 bases between. The V gene's germline CDR1 is LNHDA and CDR2 SQIVND (reference sequence). This CDR3 is CASSTGLEQFF. In nucleotides, the CDR3 is TGTGCCAGTAGTACAGGGCTTGAGCAGTTCTTC.

Only one count was recorded for this clone. The chain recombines TRBV5-1 with TRBJ1-1, with no clear D. Trimming took 3 bases from V and 2 from J, leaving 17 bases between them. Germline lookup yields CDR1 SGHRS and CDR2 YFSETQ. This CDR3 spans 16 amino acids. DNA of the CDR3: TGCGCCAGCAGCTCATTAGTACTAGTCCCAAACACTGAAGCTTTCTTT. It encodes CASSSLVLVPNTEAFF.

This chain connects TRBV5-6 to TRBJ1-6; D perhaps matches TRBD1 (5 bases). The CDR3 spans 14 residues. The V gene's germline CDR1 is SGHDT and CDR2 YYEEEE. With 3 bases removed from V and 6 bases from J, the gap between germline ends came to 10 bases. The CDR3 loop is CASSYRQSNSPLHF. CDR3 sequence (DNA): TGTGCCAGCAGCTACCGACAGAGTAATTCACCCCTCCACTTT.

This clone was counted between two and nine times. The rearrangement uses TRBV6-5 and TRBJ2-1, with D maybe TRBD1 (6 bases). Germline V gene lookup returns CDR1 MNHEY and CDR2 SVGAGI. Deletions cut 4 bases from V and 8 bases from J, with 18 bases between. The CDR3 consists of 15 residues. The CDR3 is CASSLGGQTWDEQFF. CDR3 nucleotide sequence: TGTGCCAGCAGTTTAGGAGGACAGACGTGGGATGAGCAGTTCTTC.

The chain joins TRBV12-5 to TRBJ1-2; no definite D call. The germline V gene encodes CDR1 LGHNT and CDR2 FRNRAP. V was trimmed by 5 bases and J by 2 bases, leaving 6 bases between them. CDR3 length: 12 amino acids. The DNA for the CDR3 is TGTGCTAGTGGTGCGGGAAACTATGGCTACACCTTC. This encodes CASGAGNYGYTF.

The sample holds a few counts of this clone. V gene TRBV30 combines with J gene TRBJ2-7; no definite D call. This CDR3 has 11 residues. Germline V gene sequence: CDR1 GTSNPN, CDR2 SVGIG (reference sequence). The V end lost 5 bases, the J end lost 8 bases, and 13 bases lay between the germline ends. The CDR3 reads CAWDTTRKQYF. As DNA, the CDR3 is TGTGCCTGGGATACTACAAGGAAGCAGTACTTC.

The chain links TRBV7-6 to TRBJ2-2, with D tentatively TRBD2 (5 bases). CDR1 is SGHVS and CDR2 is FNYEAQ in the germline V gene. The CDR3 has 16 residues. Trimming cost V 1 base and J 7 bases, with 16 bases left between them. CDR3 sequence reads: CASSLGISGRGGELFF. The CDR3 DNA follows: TGTGCCAGCAGCTTAGGGATATCGGGGAGAGGCGGGGAGCTGTTTTTT.

The sample holds a few counts of this clone. V gene TRBV2 combines with J gene TRBJ1-2; TRBD1 might be the D (6 bases). Trimming took 6 bases from V and 6 from J, leaving 14 bases between them. The CDR3 consists of 13 residues. Germline CDR1 and CDR2: SNHLY and FYNNEI. The CDR3, as DNA: TGTGCCAGCAGCACCGGGACAACCAATGGCTACACCTTC. Protein sequence: CASSTGTTNGYTF.

This rearrangement joins TRBV9 to TRBJ2-3, with 9 bases identical to TRBD2. The trim removed 0 bases at V and 6 bases at J, leaving 8 bases unmatched. This CDR3 region has 16 residues. Looked up from germline, CDR1 is SGDLS and CDR2 is YYNGEE. The CDR3 spells CASSVAPRGGLDTQYF. As DNA, the CDR3 is TGTGCCAGCAGCGTAGCTCCGCGGGGGGGCCTCGATACGCAGTATTTT.

V is TRBV6-4 and J is TRBJ1-1; 11 bases fit TRBD1. The V segment lost 7 bases and the J segment 4 bases; nucleotides outside the gene matches: 5. CDR3 length: 14 residues. Germline V lookup: CDR1 MRHNA, CDR2 SNTAGT. The chain's CDR3 is CASKGQGAGTEAFF. The CDR3 DNA reads as TGTGCCAGCAAAGGACAGGGGGCTGGCACTGAAGCTTTCTTT.

In regard to this clone: The conserved final phenylalanine or tryptophan is absent from the CDR3, which likely points to a read error. CDR3 sequence reads: CASSRETRRTEAFL. The CDR3 DNA sequence: TGTGCCAGTAGTCGTGAAACCAGGAGGACTGAAGCTTTCCTT. This rearrangement joins TRBV19 to TRBJ1-1, with D uncertain. CDR1 and CDR2 from the germline V gene are LNHDA and SQIVND (reference sequence). The V end was cut by 5 bases, the J end by 5 bases, with 15 bases between. This CDR3 region has 14 residues.

This clone turned up a few times. The chain joins TRBV19 to TRBJ2-7; 9 nucleotides match TRBD1. CDR1 LNHDA and CDR2 SQIVND come from the germline V gene (reference sequence). The V gene end was trimmed by 4 bases and the J gene end by 6 bases; junction bases not matched to a gene: 10. This CDR3 has 15 amino acids. CDR3 amino acids: CASSNRDRESGEQYF. CDR3 in DNA: TGTGCCAGTAGTAACCGGGACAGGGAATCGGGCGAGCAGTACTTC.

CDR3 sequence reads: CASSYSRTGGEETQYF. CDR3 nucleotides: TGTGCCAGCAGTTACTCGAGGACAGGGGGAGAAGAGACCCAGTACTTC. The V call is TRBV6-5, the J call TRBJ2-5; TRBD1 matches at 10 bases. Germline V lookup: CDR1 MNHEY, CDR2 SVGAGI. V shed 0 bases and J 3 bases; nucleotides not matched to a gene: 4. The CDR3 loop spans 16 amino acids.

The V gene is TRBV4-3, the J gene TRBJ1-2; TRBD1 agrees at 8 bases. V gave up 5 bases and J gave up 7 bases; unmatched junction bases: 9. Germline values: CDR1 LGHNA, CDR2 YSLEER. This CDR3 spans 14 amino acids. The CDR3, as DNA: TGCGCCAGCAGCTTCAAGACAGGGGATTCTGGCTACACCTTC. Amino acids: CASSFKTGDSGYTF.